This paragraph covers one T cell receptor (beta chain) sequence. This sample is part of a study of blood T cell repertoires in COVID-19. About the study: Sites in the United States, Italy and Spain provided acute and convalescent COVID-19 samples. Sources were T cells, B-cell-depleted T cells, or PBMCs; the material itself was cDNA or gDNA.

Study processing details: Reference gene primer amplification gave nucleated cell count estimates. The protocol was immunoSEQ multiplex PCR, while the TCRdb copy is restricted to in-frame clones and leaves out a portion. The DNA was the basis for D and trimming; V, J and clone size are from that table. The top ten clones hold approximately 2% of a sample with around 300,000 clones, around 90% of them seen once. Germline V gene lookup returns CDR1 SGDLS and CDR2 YYNGEE. The CDR3 has 15 residues. The V gene end was trimmed by 6 bases and the J gene end by 5 bases; junction bases not matched to a gene: 8.

This sequence originates from a man over 45 with acute or convalescent COVID-19. This chain connects TRBV9 to TRBJ1-5; 10 bases map to TRBD1. The sample consisted of peripheral blood. Here the CDR3 reads CASNREGTGDQPQHF. The CDR3 nucleotides are TGTGCCAGCAACCGGGAGGGGACAGGGGATCAGCCCCAGCATTTT.